This TCR beta chain was documented in a study of T cell changes during pregnancy in multiple sclerosis. The protocol was immunoSEQ multiplex PCR, while the TCRdb copy is restricted to in-frame clones and leaves out a portion. The data show 55,000 or so clones, more than 80% seen once. The table lists this clone with a few counts. This receptor was obtained from a female donor with multiple sclerosis, enrolled in a pregnancy study. Sequences were derived from CD4+ T cells from peripheral blood mononuclear cells, sampled in the first trimester of pregnancy.

The CDR3 sequence is CASSRKTGSRQPQHF. The DNA for the CDR3 is TGTGCCAGCAGTCGGAAGACAGGGTCACGTCAGCCCCAGCATTTT. The chain uses TRBV6-6 and TRBJ1-5; 7 bases map to TRBD1. Germline values: CDR1 MNHNY, CDR2 SVGAGI (reference sequence). After removal of 5 bases from V and 6 bases from J, the junction contained 10 bases not matched to a gene. The CDR3 is 15 residues long.